These 7 T cell receptor beta chains were all obtained from the same sample, sequenced in a study of control samples from healthy donors and cancer patients. Method: immunoSEQ multiplex PCR; TCRdb's copy keeps in-frame clones and lacks some. The sample includes just over 150,000 clones, about 90% seen only once; the top ten take around 12%. Sequencing was performed on blood. These receptors originate from a man aged 25-45 years in good health.

The chain uses TRBV7-8 and TRBJ1-1, with D possibly matching TRBD1 (6 bases). Germline CDR1 is SGHVS and CDR2 is FQNEAQ. The CDR3 is 14 amino acids. V lost 4 bases, J lost 0 bases, and 9 bases lay in between. CDR3 protein: CASSSDRLNTEAFF. The CDR3 nucleotides are TGTGCCAGCAGCTCGGACAGACTGAACACTGAAGCTTTCTTT.

V and J are TRBV5-4 and TRBJ1-1; 7 positions agree with TRBD1. CDR3 size: 16 residues. Germline V lookup: CDR1 SGHNT, CDR2 YYREEE (reference sequence). Trimming took 2 bases from V and 4 from J; bases not matched to a gene: 11. Here the CDR3 DNA reads TGTGCCAGCAGCTTCGACAGGGCCTTAAGGGGCACTGAAGCTTTCTTT. Translated, it gives CASSFDRALRGTEAFF.

This sequence joins TRBV11-2 and TRBJ1-1, with D possibly TRBD1 on 5 matching bases. The CDR3 consists of 14 residues. In germline, CDR1 is SGHAT, CDR2 FQNNGV. Between the trimmed V and J ends, which lost 6 bases and 4 bases, there was a span of 15 bases. The CDR3 sequence is CASRRDQKGTEAFF. For the CDR3, the DNA is TGTGCCAGCAGACGGGACCAAAAAGGCACTGAAGCTTTCTTT.

This clone was seen a single time. This chain uses TRBV27 with TRBJ1-2; maybe TRBD1 (6 bases). Trimming shortened V by 10 bases and J by 7 bases, and 19 bases separated the two germline ends. Germline loops: CDR1 MNHEY, CDR2 SMNVEV (reference sequence). This CDR3 spans 13 amino acids. CDR3 in DNA: TGTGCCACAAGCCCGGGGGGGCGGAGTGGCTACACCTTC. Amino acid sequence: CATSPGGRSGYTF.

The chain joins TRBV12-3 or TRBV12-4 to TRBJ1-2; D gene uncertain. CDR3 length equals 13 residues. V gave up 3 bases and J gave up 8 bases, with 13 bases separating them. The CDR3 spells CASSFRREEGYTF. Here the CDR3 DNA reads TGTGCCAGCAGTTTTCGGAGAGAGGAGGGCTACACCTTC.

CDR3 nucleotide sequence: TGTGCCAGTAGTTTGCAGGGTAAGCCCCAGCATTTT. It encodes CASSLQGKPQHF. The chain links TRBV19 to TRBJ1-5; tentative D call: TRBD1 (5 bases). This CDR3 contains 12 residues. Germline V CDR1 and CDR2: LNHDA, SQIVND (reference sequence). Trimming cost V 5 bases and J 8 bases, with 10 bases left between them.

A single count supports this clone. The genes are TRBV6-6 and TRBJ2-7; 8 bases match TRBD1. This CDR3 comprises 15 residues. Germline assignment: CDR1 MNHNY and CDR2 SVGAGI (reference sequence). V trimming: 7 bases; J trimming: 2 bases; junction bases outside the gene matches: 10. Here the CDR3 DNA reads TGTGCCAGCACCGAACCCGGGACAGGCACCTACGAGCAGTACTTC. This translates into CASTEPGTGTYEQYF.